The 21 T cell receptor beta chains reported below all come from one sample, sequenced in a study of T-cell reconstitution after alpha-beta-depleted transplantation in children. Using unique molecular identifiers, the investigators prepared the TCRbeta library. TCRdb independently ran MiXCR on the PCR reads; one entry per CDR3 protein. The sample lists 550,000 to 600,000 distinct CDR3 sequences; more than 20% were seen once. Sequenced here: PBMCs, mostly from graft donor cells, sampled 360 days after TCRalphabeta/CD19-depleted stem cell transplant. Every receptor here comes from a boy younger than two who had a stem cell transplant for acute myeloid leukemia, so the T cells may come from the graft donor.

The CDR3: CASSRQGAGEKLFF. The CDR3, as DNA: TGTGCCAGCAGTCGACAGGGGGCGGGTGAAAAACTGTTTTTT. The chain has TRBV27 and TRBJ1-4, with 10 bases identical to TRBD1. The CDR3 extends over 14 amino acids. J lost 7 bases, V lost 5 bases, and 4 bases had no gene match. Germline CDR1 and CDR2: MNHEY and SMNVEV (reference sequence).

In its sample, this clonotype was seen many times. The J gene is TRBJ2-5, the V gene TRBV29-1; 8 positions agree with TRBD2. With V trimmed by 3 bases and J by 7 bases, 13 bases remained unmatched. Germline lookup yields CDR1 SQVTM and CDR2 ANQGSEA. The CDR3 is made up of 15 amino acids. The CDR3 nucleotides are TGCAGCGTTGAGGAAGAGACTAGCGTTGGTGGGACCCAGTACTTC. Encoded protein: CSVEEETSVGGTQYF.

This clonotype was detected a few times. V is TRBV15 and J is TRBJ2-5; 7 positions agree with TRBD2. J lost 4 bases, V lost 3 bases, and 5 bases had no gene match. This CDR3 is built from 14 residues. Germline CDR1 is LNHNV and CDR2 is YYDKDF (reference sequence). CDR3 amino acids: CATSSRGVRETQYF. The CDR3 DNA sequence: TGTGCCACCAGCAGCCGGGGGGTCAGAGAGACCCAGTACTTC. The whole variable domain, filled in from reference TRBV15 and TRBJ2-5, reads DAMVIQNPRYQVTQFGKPVTLSCSQTLNHNVMYWYQQKSSQAPKLLFHYYDKDFNNEADTPDNFQSRRPNTSFCFLDIRSPGLGDTAMYLCATSSRGVRETQYFGPGTRLLVL.

This clonotype turned up a few times. The chain links TRBV30 to TRBJ2-3; D is unresolved. The CDR3 is 15 amino acids. Germline CDR1 reads GTSNPN; CDR2 reads SVGIG (reference sequence). The V gene lost 2 bases and the J gene lost 8 bases, with 20 bases spanning the gap. In nucleotides, the CDR3 is TGTGCCTGGAGTCTTGGCGGTTCTTCCGGAAGTACGCAGTATTTT. As protein: CAWSLGGSSGSTQYF.

This clonotype has a count of ten or more. CDR3 DNA sequence: TGTGCCAGCAGCCGACAGGAGAACTATGGCTACACCTTC. Its translation: CASSRQENYGYTF. The rearrangement joins TRBV7-2 to TRBJ1-2; the D gene is possibly TRBD1 (6 bases). The V end lost 5 bases, the J end lost 2 bases, and 9 bases lay between the germline ends. The CDR3 runs to 13 residues. Germline V gives CDR1 SGHTA, CDR2 FQGNSA.

This clonotype has ten or more counts. The chain recombines TRBV12-3 or TRBV12-4 with TRBJ2-7, with D perhaps TRBD1 or TRBD2 (6 bases each). The V and J ends lost 2 bases and 6 bases respectively, with 8 bases between them. This CDR3 has 12 residues. The CDR3 DNA follows: TGTGCCAGCAGTTTATGGGGGGCCGAGCAGTACGTC. Translated, it gives CASSLWGAEQYV.

The rearrangement uses TRBV19 and TRBJ2-3; D is perhaps TRBD1 (5 bases). This CDR3 is built from 14 residues. Germline CDR1 and CDR2: LNHDA and SQIVND (reference sequence). The ends were cut back, 6 bases at V and 4 bases at J, with 14 bases in the middle. The CDR3 sequence is CASRGHGYADTQYF. CDR3 bases: TGTGCCAGTAGGGGGCATGGGTACGCAGATACGCAGTATTTT.

The table lists this clonotype with a few counts. The chain carries TRBV10-3 and TRBJ1-2; 11 positions agree with TRBD1. Germline CDR1 and CDR2: ENHRY and SYGVKD. This CDR3 has 14 amino acids. J gave up 6 bases and V 6 bases, and 6 bases lay outside the gene matches. The CDR3 reads CAISGTGGYDGYTF. CDR3 nucleotide sequence: TGTGCCATCAGCGGGACAGGGGGGTACGATGGCTACACCTTC.

The rearrangement joins TRBV7-2 to TRBJ2-3; D call uncertain. The CDR3 loop spans 16 amino acids. Germline CDR1 SGHTA, CDR2 FQGNSA. Trimming stripped 0 bases from V and 5 bases from J, with 15 bases between. CDR3 sequence: CASSLAPSRGRDTQYF. As DNA, the CDR3 is TGTGCCAGCAGCTTAGCGCCTAGTCGTGGGCGAGATACGCAGTATTTT.

In its sample, this clonotype was seen many times. J is TRBJ2-3 and V is TRBV12-3 or TRBV12-4; D gene ambiguous. V lost 5 bases, J lost 4 bases, and 7 bases lay in between. The CDR3 is made up of 12 amino acids. The CDR3 DNA reads as TGTGCCAGCAGTCGGCTGGCAGATACGCAGTATTTT. Translation gives CASSRLADTQYF.

The V and J genes are TRBV27 and TRBJ2-6, with D uncertain. Trimming took 1 base from V and 3 from J, leaving 7 bases between them. Germline CDR1 is MNHEY and CDR2 is SMNVEV (reference sequence). This CDR3 has 15 amino acids. CDR3 in amino acids: CASSLWAVGANVLTF. The CDR3 DNA is TGTGCCAGCAGTTTATGGGCTGTTGGGGCCAACGTCCTGACTTTC.

This clonotype was seen many times. Germline and junction disagree at one end, which may indicate a read error. The CDR3 here is CASTLEGSNQPQHF. In DNA, the CDR3 is TGTGCCAGCACTTTAGAGGGGAGCAATCAGCCCCAGCATTTT. This rearrangement joins TRBV12-3 or TRBV12-4 to TRBJ1-5; weak D call: TRBD1 (5 bases). The CDR3 loop spans 14 amino acids.

This clonotype was observed at least ten times. The chain has TRBV18 and TRBJ1-1; D unclear. V lost 3 bases and J lost 0, with 5 bases in between. The CDR3 covers 13 residues. Germline CDR1 and CDR2: KGHSH and LQKENI. The CDR3 spells CASSPGMNTEAFF. The CDR3 DNA is TGTGCCAGCTCACCGGGTATGAACACTGAAGCTTTCTTT. Full variable domain (missing parts from reference TRBV18 and TRBJ1-1): NAGVMQNPRHLVRRRGQEARLRCSPMKGHSHVYWYRQLPEEGLKFMVYLQKENIIDESGMPKERFSAEFPKEGPSILRIQQVVRGDSAAYFCASSPGMNTEAFFGQGTRLTVV.

The V call is TRBV20-1, the J call TRBJ2-5, with TRBD2 identical over 8 bases. CDR1 is DFQATT, CDR2 SNEGSKA, per germline (reference sequence). This CDR3 is 13 amino acids long. V was clipped by 6 bases and J by 4 bases; unmatched bases: 7. The CDR3 region has the DNA TGCAGTGCCACCGGGGGGGCCGGAGAGACCCAGTACTTC. This codes for CSATGGAGETQYF.

This clonotype has more than one count but fewer than ten. The chain couples TRBV12-3 or TRBV12-4 to TRBJ2-1; D uncertain. This CDR3 spans 14 amino acids. Trimming shortened V by 6 bases and J by 0 bases, and 9 bases separated the two germline ends. The CDR3 DNA sequence: TGTGCCAGCAGCTTGAGGTACTCCTACAATGAGCAGTTCTTC. It translates to CASSLRYSYNEQFF.

The chain couples TRBV15 to TRBJ2-4, with D possibly being TRBD2 (7 bases). Trimming pared 0 bases from V and 9 bases from J, leaving 9 bases between. This CDR3 has 13 amino acids. The germline CDR1 and CDR2 sequences are LNHNV and YYDKDF (reference sequence). CDR3 in amino acids: CATSRDRGGIQYF. CDR3 bases: TGTGCCACCAGCAGAGATAGGGGGGGCATTCAGTACTTC.

This clonotype has a handful of counts. The chain recombines TRBV7-2 with TRBJ2-3, with a weak D call TRBD2 (5 bases). V was clipped by 2 bases and J by 5 bases, with 11 bases between them. The CDR3 sequence is 14 residues long. Looked up from germline, CDR1 is SGHTA and CDR2 is FQGNSA. In DNA, the CDR3 is TGTGCCAGCAGCTTACCCTTGAGGGTAGATACGCAGTATTTT. Protein product: CASSLPLRVDTQYF. Combining the CDR3 with reference TRBV7-2 and TRBJ2-3 gives the whole variable domain GAGVSQSPSNKVTEKGKDVELRCDPISGHTALYWYRQSLGQGLEFLIYFQGNSAPDKSGLPSDRFSAERTGGSVSTLTIQRTQQEDSAVYLCASSLPLRVDTQYFGPGTRLTVL.

As to this clonotype: A read error may produce the germline difference seen at one junction end. CDR3 amino acids: CSARGGGQLNCGYTF. In DNA, the CDR3 is TGCAGTGCTAGAGGCGGCGGACAGTTAAACTGTGGCTACACCTTC. The chain couples TRBV20-1 to TRBJ1-2; D perhaps matches TRBD1 (6 bases). Germline lookup yields CDR1 DFQATT and CDR2 SNEGSKA (reference sequence). The CDR3 runs 15 residues.

This clonotype has just a few counts. This rearrangement joins TRBV20-1 to TRBJ2-1, with 8 nucleotides matching TRBD2. CDR3 size: 16 residues. The trim removed 5 bases at V and 4 bases at J, leaving 13 bases unmatched. Germline V gives CDR1 DFQATT, CDR2 SNEGSKA (reference sequence). CDR3 amino acids: CSAYPGREASYNEQFF. The CDR3 DNA reads TGCAGTGCTTATCCCGGGAGGGAAGCGAGTTACAATGAGCAGTTCTTC.

This clonotype has more than one count but fewer than ten. The V call is TRBV20-1, the J call TRBJ2-3; 10 bases match TRBD1. The germline CDR1 and CDR2 sequences are DFQATT and SNEGSKA (reference sequence). After removal of 2 bases from V and 5 bases from J, the junction contained 13 bases not matched to a gene. This CDR3 has 17 amino acids. CDR3 region: CSARKPLRQGAIDTQYF. As DNA, the CDR3 is TGCAGTGCTAGAAAACCTCTCCGACAGGGGGCGATAGATACGCAGTATTTT.

The rearrangement uses TRBV28 and TRBJ2-1, with 10 bases aligning to TRBD1. V shed 7 bases and J 7 bases; nucleotides not matched to a gene: 13. This CDR3 region has 16 residues. Germline V gene sequence: CDR1 MDHEN, CDR2 SYDVKM. DNA of the CDR3: TGTGCCAGCAAAGCCGGGGACAGGGGAGCCAAGAATGAGCAGTTCTTC. Translated, it gives CASKAGDRGAKNEQFF.